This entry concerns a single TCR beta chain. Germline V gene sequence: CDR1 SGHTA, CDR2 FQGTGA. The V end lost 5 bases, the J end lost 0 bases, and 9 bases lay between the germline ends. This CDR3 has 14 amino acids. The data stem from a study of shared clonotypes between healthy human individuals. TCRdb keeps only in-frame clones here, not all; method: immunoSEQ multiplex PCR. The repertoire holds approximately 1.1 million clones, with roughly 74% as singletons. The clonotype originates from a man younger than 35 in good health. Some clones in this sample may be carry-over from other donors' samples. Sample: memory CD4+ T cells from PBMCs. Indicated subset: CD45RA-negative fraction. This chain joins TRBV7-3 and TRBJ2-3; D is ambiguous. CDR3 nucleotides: TGTGCCAGCAGCCGACTCGCTAGCACAGATACGCAGTATTTT. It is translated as CASSRLASTDTQYF.